The source of this T cell receptor beta chain is a study of blood T cell repertoires in COVID-19. Looking at the study overall: COVID-19 samples, acute and convalescent, were from the United States, Italy and Spain. In each case, the material was cDNA or gDNA derived from T cells, B-cell-depleted T cells, or PBMCs.

Original processing notes: Counts of nucleated cells, estimated from reference gene primer amplification, were obtained. Sequencing was performed with immunoSEQ multiplex PCR; in TCRdb, only in-frame clones are kept and a portion is missing. D and trimming were read from the DNA, whereas the V and J calls and clone size are those reported in that table. The table lists some 95,000 clones, more than 60% of them singletons. This clone was counted once. This CDR3 has 15 amino acids. Trimming removed 4 bases from V and 2 bases from J, with 16 bases in between. Germline loops: CDR1 SGHNT, CDR2 YYREEE (reference sequence).

Material for sequencing was peripheral blood. This clonotype was sampled from a man aged 65-85 years with acute or convalescent COVID-19. V usage is TRBV5-4 and J usage is TRBJ2-7; the D is unclear. The CDR3 sequence is CASSRRRESTYEQYF. CDR3 bases: TGTGCCAGCAGCCGCAGGCGCGAGTCCACCTACGAGCAGTACTTC.